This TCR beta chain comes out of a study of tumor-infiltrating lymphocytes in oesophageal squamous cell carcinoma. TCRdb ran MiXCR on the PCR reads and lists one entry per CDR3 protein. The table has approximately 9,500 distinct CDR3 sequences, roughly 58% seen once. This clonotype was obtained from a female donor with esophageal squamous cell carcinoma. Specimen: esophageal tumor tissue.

The CDR3 DNA reads TGTGCCAGCAGCCACGGACTAGGACCCACCGGGGAGCTGTTTTTT. Translating it yields CASSHGLGPTGELFF. The chain couples TRBV7-3 to TRBJ2-2; 7 bases fit TRBD2. V shed 5 bases, J shed 4 bases, and the junction held 7 bases outside the gene matches. This CDR3 is 15 amino acids long. From germline, CDR1 is SGHTA and CDR2 FQGTGA.